This passage covers 28 T cell receptor beta chains from one sample sequenced in a study of T-cell reconstitution after alpha-beta-depleted transplantation in children. Preparation of the TCRbeta library was carried out with unique molecular identifiers. TCRdb fed the PCR reads into MiXCR, producing one record per CDR3 protein. The sample records 450,000 to 700,000 distinct CDR3 sequences, roughly 27% being singletons. The sample was PBMCs, taken before TCRalphabeta/CD19-depleted stem cell transplant. These receptors all stem from a boy under two years old with Wiskott-Aldrich syndrome, due to receive a stem cell transplant.

This clonotype was seen a few times. V usage is TRBV27 and J usage is TRBJ2-1, with TRBD2 matching 10 bases. Trimming cost V 2 bases and J 6 bases; bases outside gene matches: 4. Germline lookup yields CDR1 MNHEY and CDR2 SMNVEV (reference sequence). The CDR3 has 15 residues. The CDR3 region is CASSLLAGVFNEQFF. CDR3 DNA: TGTGCCAGCAGTTTACTAGCGGGAGTTTTCAATGAGCAGTTCTTC.

V gene TRBV5-6 combines with J gene TRBJ2-1, with 11 bases lining up with TRBD2. Germline assignment: CDR1 SGHDT and CDR2 YYEEEE. The CDR3 length is 15 residues. The ends lost 3 bases at V and 4 bases at J; junction bases unmatched: 3. The CDR3 DNA sequence: TGTGCCAGCAGCTCGGCTAGCGGGAGGTACAATGAGCAGTTCTTC. Protein: CASSSASGRYNEQFF.

The V call is TRBV6-1, the J call TRBJ1-4; tentatively, D is TRBD1 (5 bases). The CDR3 spans 13 residues. CDR1 and CDR2 (germline): MNHNS, SASEGT. Trimming took off 6 bases at V and 10 bases at J, with 15 bases between the two ends. CDR3 sequence reads: CASSFRRGAKLFF. In nucleotides, the CDR3 is TGTGCCAGCAGCTTCCGGAGGGGTGCAAAACTGTTTTTT.

The chain recombines TRBV20-1 with TRBJ1-1; weak D call: TRBD1 (5 bases). The V and J ends lost 7 bases and 4 bases respectively, with 16 bases between them. The germline V gene has CDR1 DFQATT and CDR2 SNEGSKA (reference sequence). The CDR3 is made up of 13 amino acids. The CDR3 DNA reads as TGCAGTGACACGACAGCCACGGGCACTGAAGCTTTCTTT. Translating it yields CSDTTATGTEAFF.

CDR3 DNA: TGCGCCAGCAGCCAAGAGTTATCCCTAACCTACGAGCAGTACTTC. This encodes CASSQELSLTYEQYF. The chain has TRBV4-1 and TRBJ2-7, with D hard to call. V lost 0 bases, J lost 2 bases, and 11 bases lay in between. Germline values: CDR1 MGHRA, CDR2 YSYEKL. The CDR3 is made up of 15 amino acids.

This clonotype was seen only a few times. This chain connects TRBV20-1 to TRBJ2-1; D remains unclear. With 4 bases removed from V and 8 bases from J, the gap between germline ends came to 6 bases. Germline V CDR1 and CDR2: DFQATT, SNEGSKA (reference sequence). The CDR3 is 10 amino acids. CDR3 amino acids: CSATKDEQFF. In DNA form, the CDR3 reads TGCAGTGCTACCAAAGATGAGCAGTTCTTC.

The DNA for the CDR3 is TGTGCCAGCAGCTTGGAGGGAAGTAGGGCAGATACGCAGTATTTT. This translates into CASSLEGSRADTQYF. The rearrangement links TRBV5-4 to TRBJ2-3, with D hard to call. The CDR3 consists of 15 residues. V was pared by 0 bases and J by 4 bases, with 12 bases between. Germline lookup yields CDR1 SGHNT and CDR2 YYREEE (reference sequence).

The chain combines TRBV10-3 with TRBJ2-1; the match to TRBD2 covers 12 bases. The CDR3 consists of 15 residues. Trimming cost V 5 bases and J 11 bases; bases outside gene matches: 10. Germline V gene sequence: CDR1 ENHRY, CDR2 SYGVKD. The CDR3 protein is CAISPRLAGAIKQFF. The CDR3 nucleotides are TGTGCCATCAGTCCGAGACTAGCGGGAGCAATTAAGCAGTTCTTC.

The rearrangement joins TRBV29-1 to TRBJ2-1, with 10 nucleotides matching TRBD2. Germline V CDR1 and CDR2: SQVTM, ANQGSEA. CDR3 length: 12 amino acids. V lost 4 bases, J lost 11 bases, and 5 bases stayed unmatched. For the CDR3, the DNA is TGCAGCGTTGCGCTAGCGGGAGTGCAGCAGTTCTTC. This gives the protein CSVALAGVQQFF.

This chain links TRBV5-5 with TRBJ2-7; TRBD2 is a possible D gene (5 bases). The CDR3 contains 14 residues. The ends were cut back, 2 bases at V and 2 bases at J, with 11 bases in the middle. Germline V gene data show CDR1 as SGHKS and CDR2 as YYEKEE (reference sequence). CDR3 protein: CASSFSVVTYEQYF. DNA for the CDR3: TGTGCCAGCAGCTTTAGCGTGGTGACCTACGAGCAGTACTTC.

The rearrangement joins TRBV20-1 to TRBJ2-3; the match to TRBD2 covers 7 bases. V trimming: 3 bases; J trimming: 7 bases; junction bases outside the gene matches: 4. The CDR3 is made up of 12 amino acids. Germline V lookup: CDR1 DFQATT, CDR2 SNEGSKA (reference sequence). The CDR3 loop reads CSASGRTHTQYF. As DNA, the CDR3 is TGCAGTGCTAGCGGGAGGACCCATACGCAGTATTTT.

This clonotype has only a few counts. CDR3: CASSLRQGGRGGELFF. In nucleotides, the CDR3 is TGCGCCAGCAGCTTACGACAGGGAGGTCGTGGCGGGGAGCTGTTTTTT. The chain uses TRBV5-1 and TRBJ2-2; a possible D gene is TRBD1 (7 bases). The length of the CDR3 is 16 residues. V lost 2 bases and J 7 bases, leaving 18 bases between the germline ends. Germline loops: CDR1 SGHRS, CDR2 YFSETQ. The variable domain in full, with the rest retrieved from reference TRBV5-1 and TRBJ2-2, is KAGVTQTPRYLIKTRGQQVTLSCSPISGHRSVSWYQQTPGQGLQFLFEYFSETQRNKGNFPGRFSGRQFSNSRSEMNVSTLELGDSALYLCASSLRQGGRGGELFFGEGSRLTVL.

This clonotype has a single count. The CDR3 reads CATSRKGDLYNNEQFF. In DNA form, the CDR3 reads TGTGCCACCAGCAGGAAGGGCGACCTTTACAACAATGAGCAGTTCTTC. The chain is built from TRBV15 and TRBJ2-1; D unclear. The CDR3 runs to 16 residues. V was cut by 3 bases and J by 5 bases, with 17 bases left in between. Germline CDR1 and CDR2: LNHNV and YYDKDF (reference sequence).

The CDR3 nucleotides are TGCGCCAGCAGCTTGGGGGCTGGGGATAGTTTGGAGCAGTACTTC. It codes for CASSLGAGDSLEQYF. The chain recombines TRBV5-1 with TRBJ2-7, with unresolved D. Trimming left V 0 bases short and J 7 bases short, with 17 bases between. From germline, CDR1 is SGHRS and CDR2 YFSETQ. This CDR3 spans 15 amino acids.

This clonotype was recorded once. J is TRBJ2-1 and V is TRBV5-1; D might be TRBD2 (6 bases). From germline, CDR1 is SGHRS and CDR2 YFSETQ. The CDR3 runs to 15 residues. Trimming pared 7 bases from V and 4 bases from J, leaving 18 bases between. Written as DNA, the CDR3 is TGCGCCAGCCGAATCGCCAGCGGAGGGTACAATGAGCAGTTCTTC. Translated, it gives CASRIASGGYNEQFF.

This chain's CDR3 is CASSLYGRQGSGGYTF. CDR3 nucleotide sequence: TGTGCCAGCAGTTTATACGGACGACAGGGTTCGGGTGGCTACACCTTC. The chain uses TRBV27 and TRBJ1-2, with 7 bases matching TRBD1. The CDR3 is 16 residues long. Germline values: CDR1 MNHEY, CDR2 SMNVEV (reference sequence). After removal of 1 base from V and 7 bases from J, the junction contained 12 bases not matched to a gene.

The chain uses TRBV3-1 and TRBJ2-5; D is possibly TRBD1 (6 bases). Trimming cost V 0 bases and J 5 bases, with 16 bases left between them. There are 16 residues in the CDR3. Looked up from germline, CDR1 is LGHDT and CDR2 is YNNKEL (reference sequence). The CDR3: CASSQDGLGAVETQYF. In DNA, the CDR3 is TGTGCCAGCAGCCAAGATGGCTTGGGGGCTGTTGAGACCCAGTACTTC.

The rearrangement links TRBV15 to TRBJ2-1; 11 positions agree with TRBD2. The CDR3 loop spans 18 amino acids. The germline V gene encodes CDR1 LNHNV and CDR2 YYDKDF (reference sequence). The V segment lost 0 bases and the J segment 7 bases; nucleotides outside the gene matches: 11. CDR3 protein: CATSRDPLLLAGGNEQFF. DNA for the CDR3: TGTGCCACCAGCAGAGATCCCCTCTTGCTAGCGGGAGGAAATGAGCAGTTCTTC.

The chain employs TRBV10-3 and TRBJ1-4; weak D call: TRBD1 (5 bases). With 2 bases removed from V and 3 bases from J, the gap between germline ends came to 10 bases. The CDR3 length is 15 residues. Germline loops: CDR1 ENHRY, CDR2 SYGVKD. CDR3 sequence: CAISEGADPNEKLFF. The CDR3 region has the DNA TGTGCCATCAGTGAGGGGGCAGACCCTAATGAAAAACTGTTTTTT.

Comment on this clonotype: An end of the junction differs from the germline gene, which may be a read error. V is TRBV4-1 and J is TRBJ1-3; D is ambiguous. The CDR3 has 15 residues. Germline CDR1 MGHRA, CDR2 YSYEKL. Here the CDR3 reads CASSKEGTSGNTIYF. As DNA, the CDR3 is TGCGCCAGCAGCAAAGAGGGAACCTCTGGAAACACCATATATTTT.

The chain employs TRBV7-2 and TRBJ2-1, with D hard to call. V shed 5 bases and J shed 8 bases, with 25 bases lying between them. Germline-derived CDR1 and CDR2 are SGHTA and FQGNSA. CDR3 length: 17 amino acids. The CDR3 DNA is TGTGCCAGCAGCAAATGGCGCTTGGCTGACCACGTGGATGAGCAGTTCTTC. This sequence encodes CASSKWRLADHVDEQFF.

This clonotype was detected ten times or more. The chain couples TRBV12-3 or TRBV12-4 to TRBJ2-7; D unresolved. CDR3 length: 12 amino acids. Trimming took off 6 bases at V and 4 bases at J, with 10 bases between the two ends. The CDR3 DNA sequence: TGTGCCAGCAGCTCCGACTCTTACGAGCAGTACTTC. It codes for CASSSDSYEQYF.

Only a few counts were recorded for this clonotype. The chain joins TRBV29-1 to TRBJ2-2; TRBD2 matches 14 bases. V shed 7 bases, J shed 6 bases, and the junction held 7 bases outside the gene matches. CDR1 is SQVTM and CDR2 is ANQGSEA in the germline V gene. The CDR3 is 15 residues long. The CDR3 coding sequence is TGCAGCGCGGGGGGACTAGCGGGAGTAGCCGGGGAGCTGTTTTTT. Translated: CSAGGLAGVAGELFF.

The chain combines TRBV5-1 with TRBJ1-2; D call uncertain. The CDR3 sequence is 15 residues long. V dropped 0 bases and J dropped 4 bases, with 13 bases sitting between them. Per germline, CDR1 SGHRS and CDR2 YFSETQ. CDR3 protein: CASSLDASGPYGYTF. The CDR3 bases are TGCGCCAGCAGCTTGGATGCCTCCGGGCCCTATGGCTACACCTTC.

The chain combines TRBV7-2 with TRBJ2-2; D is unclear. V lost 5 bases and J 2 bases, leaving 12 bases between the germline ends. The germline V gene encodes CDR1 SGHTA and CDR2 FQGNSA. The CDR3 runs to 15 residues. The CDR3: CASSAGGGNTGELFF. CDR3 coding DNA: TGTGCCAGCAGCGCAGGCGGCGGAAACACCGGGGAGCTGTTTTTT.

This clonotype was seen many times. This chain connects TRBV5-1 to TRBJ2-1; 7 nucleotides line up with TRBD1. With V trimmed by 3 bases and J by 2 bases, 5 bases remained unmatched. The V gene's germline CDR1 is SGHRS and CDR2 YFSETQ. The CDR3 is 15 residues long. This chain's CDR3 is CASSWDRAAYNEQFF. The CDR3, as DNA: TGCGCCAGCAGCTGGGACAGAGCGGCCTACAATGAGCAGTTCTTC.

The rearrangement uses TRBV19 and TRBJ2-2; TRBD1 is a possible D gene (5 bases). Per germline, CDR1 LNHDA and CDR2 SQIVND (reference sequence). Trimming stripped 9 bases from V and 5 bases from J, with 22 bases between. CDR3 size: 16 residues. The DNA for the CDR3 is TGTGCCAGCGGACAATGGAAACGAACGATGACCGGGGAGCTGTTTTTT. It codes for CASGQWKRTMTGELFF.

A few counts support this clonotype. The CDR3 DNA follows: TGCAGTGCCTGGGACAGGGGTGGCGAGCAGTACTTC. Residues: CSAWDRGGEQYF. V is TRBV20-1 and J is TRBJ2-7, with 10 positions matching TRBD1. Germline values: CDR1 DFQATT, CDR2 SNEGSKA (reference sequence). The V gene end was trimmed by 6 bases and the J gene end by 6 bases; junction bases not matched to a gene: 5. The length of the CDR3 is 12 residues.